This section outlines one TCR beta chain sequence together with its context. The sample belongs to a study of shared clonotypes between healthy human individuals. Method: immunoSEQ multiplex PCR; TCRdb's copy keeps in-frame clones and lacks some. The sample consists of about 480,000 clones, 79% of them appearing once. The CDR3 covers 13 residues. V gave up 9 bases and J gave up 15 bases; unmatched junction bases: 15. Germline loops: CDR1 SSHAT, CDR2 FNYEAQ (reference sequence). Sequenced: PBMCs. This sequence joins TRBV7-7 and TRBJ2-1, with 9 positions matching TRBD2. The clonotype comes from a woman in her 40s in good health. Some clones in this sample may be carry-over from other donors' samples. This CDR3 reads CARRTSEGLARFF. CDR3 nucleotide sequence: TGTGCCAGGAGGACTAGCGAGGGTCTAGCTAGGTTCTTC.